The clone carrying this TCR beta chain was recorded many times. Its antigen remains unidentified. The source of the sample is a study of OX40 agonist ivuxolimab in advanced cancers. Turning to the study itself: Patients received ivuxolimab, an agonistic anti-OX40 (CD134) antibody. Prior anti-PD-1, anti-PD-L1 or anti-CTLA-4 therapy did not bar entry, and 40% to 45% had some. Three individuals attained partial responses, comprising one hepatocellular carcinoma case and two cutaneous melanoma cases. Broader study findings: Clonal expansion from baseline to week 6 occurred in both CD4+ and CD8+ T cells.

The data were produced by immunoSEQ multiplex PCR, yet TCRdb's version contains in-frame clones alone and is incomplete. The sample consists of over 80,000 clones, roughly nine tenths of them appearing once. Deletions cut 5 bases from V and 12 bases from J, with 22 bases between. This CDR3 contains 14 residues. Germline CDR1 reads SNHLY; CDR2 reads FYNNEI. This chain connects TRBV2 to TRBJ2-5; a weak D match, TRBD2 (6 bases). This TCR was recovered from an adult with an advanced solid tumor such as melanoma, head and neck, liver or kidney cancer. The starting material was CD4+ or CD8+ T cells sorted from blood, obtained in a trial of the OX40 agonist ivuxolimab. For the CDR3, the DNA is TGTGCCAGCAGTACCGGGACTCGGGGCGGTCAGGAGTACTTC. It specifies CASSTGTRGGQEYF. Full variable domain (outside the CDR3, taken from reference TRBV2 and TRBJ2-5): EPEVTQTPSHQVTQMGQEVILRCVPISNHLYFYWYRQILGQKVEFLVSFYNNEISEKSEIFDDQFSVERPDGSNFTLKIRSTKLEDSAMYFCASSTGTRGGQEYFGPGTRLLVL.